What follows are 19 T cell receptor beta chains derived from one specimen sequenced in a study of shared clonotypes between healthy human individuals. CD45RO-negative cells were positively selected for CCR7, leaving out terminally differentiated effector memory CD45RA+ cells. Here immunoSEQ multiplex PCR was the method, and the copy in TCRdb shows in-frame clones only, minus some. The sample contains about 1,800,000 clones, less than 95% of which appear only once. Material: naive CD8+ T cells sorted from blood. Receptors were obtained from a man between 18 and 29 years old in good health.

The chain recombines TRBV7-9 with TRBJ2-1; 7 bases map to TRBD2. Germline V gene sequence: CDR1 SEHNR, CDR2 FQNEAQ (reference sequence). V lost 3 bases and J lost 5; bases outside the gene matches: 7. The CDR3 consists of 15 residues. The CDR3 region has the DNA TGTGCCAGCAGCTTGTGGGCGGGAGCGGACAATGAGCAGTTCTTC. It yields the protein CASSLWAGADNEQFF.

This chain links TRBV27 with TRBJ2-7, with 7 bases identical to TRBD2. Germline CDR1 reads MNHEY; CDR2 reads SMNVEV (reference sequence). J lost 2 bases, V lost 1 base, and 8 bases had no gene match. This CDR3 has 16 amino acids. The chain's CDR3 is CASSLFSGSGTYEQYF. The CDR3 DNA reads TGTGCCAGCAGTTTATTCTCGGGAAGCGGGACCTACGAGCAGTACTTC.

The chain combines TRBV11-3 with TRBJ2-1, with D unclear. Germline V gene lookup returns CDR1 SGHNT and CDR2 YENEEA. The CDR3 length is 14 residues. V was shortened by 5 bases and J by 5 bases, with 13 bases between the two germline ends. The CDR3 sequence: CASSPPDSDNEQFF. The CDR3 nucleotides read TGTGCCAGCAGCCCCCCTGACTCGGACAATGAGCAGTTCTTC.

The chain recombines TRBV7-9 with TRBJ2-1, with 11 bases matching TRBD2. Germline lookup yields CDR1 SEHNR and CDR2 FQNEAQ (reference sequence). The junction had 5 bases not matched to a gene; V was cut back by 4 bases and J by 6 bases. This CDR3 spans 15 amino acids. The CDR3 protein is CASSWGLADLNEQFF. The DNA for the CDR3 is TGTGCCAGCAGCTGGGGACTAGCGGATCTCAATGAGCAGTTCTTC.

This clone was observed once. The chain employs TRBV28 and TRBJ1-5; the D gene is possibly TRBD1 (6 bases). Germline CDR1 reads MDHEN; CDR2 reads SYDVKM. The CDR3 loop spans 15 amino acids. V was cut by 3 bases and J by 5 bases, with 14 bases left in between. This chain's CDR3 is CASSFLGQQDQPQHF. The CDR3 DNA follows: TGTGCCAGCAGTTTCCTAGGACAGCAAGATCAGCCCCAGCATTTT.

The chain couples TRBV10-2 to TRBJ2-7; D gene unclear. Germline V gene lookup returns CDR1 WSHSY and CDR2 SAAADI. The CDR3 has 12 amino acids. V was cut by 8 bases and J by 2 bases, with 10 bases left in between. The CDR3 sequence: CASYDGAYEQYF. The CDR3 DNA is TGCGCCAGCTACGACGGAGCCTACGAGCAGTACTTC.

The chain employs TRBV13 and TRBJ1-2; possibly TRBD1 for D (5 bases). The CDR3 extends over 12 amino acids. The germline CDR1 and CDR2 sequences are PRHDT and FYEKMQ (reference sequence). The V end lost 5 bases, the J end lost 7 bases, and 11 bases lay between the germline ends. Written as DNA, the CDR3 is TGTGCCAGCAGCGCAGGGTCGGGTGGCTACACCTTC. Its translation: CASSAGSGGYTF.

The J gene is TRBJ2-5, the V gene TRBV19; D is possibly TRBD1 (6 bases). The length of the CDR3 is 14 residues. The germline V and J ends were trimmed by 7 bases and 5 bases, with 17 bases remaining between them. Germline V gives CDR1 LNHDA, CDR2 SQIVND (reference sequence). The CDR3 sequence is CASTDTGLRETQYF. CDR3 bases: TGTGCCAGTACCGATACAGGGCTCCGGGAGACCCAGTACTTC.

The chain recombines TRBV13 with TRBJ2-7, with TRBD2 matching over 8 bases. With 5 bases clipped from V and 0 bases from J, the junction kept 15 bases outside the gene matches. The CDR3 runs 18 residues. Germline values: CDR1 PRHDT, CDR2 FYEKMQ (reference sequence). The CDR3 DNA follows: TGTGCCAGCAGCACCAGTAGGGCCAGCGGGAGCAGCTCCTACGAGCAGTACTTC. This gives the protein CASSTSRASGSSSYEQYF.

This clone was observed once. The J gene is TRBJ2-1, the V gene TRBV30; TRBD2 aligns across 11 bases. Unmatched junction bases numbered 6, after V lost 4 bases and J lost 7 bases. Looked up from germline, CDR1 is GTSNPN and CDR2 is SVGIG (reference sequence). The CDR3 has 14 residues. CDR3 sequence (DNA): TGTGCCTGGAACTTAGCGGGGGGGCGTAATGAGCAGTTCTTC. Translated: CAWNLAGGRNEQFF.

V gene TRBV27 combines with J gene TRBJ2-7; D may be TRBD2 (6 bases). Germline CDR1 reads MNHEY; CDR2 reads SMNVEV (reference sequence). The CDR3 runs 14 residues. The V end lost 6 bases, the J end lost 2 bases, and 14 bases lay between the germline ends. The CDR3 bases are TGTGCCAGCAGGCCCCGGGACTTACCCTACGAGCAGTACTTC. It specifies CASRPRDLPYEQYF.

The chain recombines TRBV10-3 with TRBJ2-1; TRBD2 matches 7 bases. The CDR3 covers 14 residues. V trimming: 4 bases; J trimming: 1 base; junction bases outside the gene matches: 1. From germline, CDR1 is ENHRY and CDR2 SYGVKD. CDR3 protein: CAISGEGSYNEQFF. The DNA of the CDR3 is TGTGCCATCAGTGGGGAGGGGTCCTACAATGAGCAGTTCTTC.

V usage is TRBV15 and J usage is TRBJ1-1; D is undetermined. This CDR3 spans 16 amino acids. CDR1 is LNHNV, CDR2 YYDKDF, per germline (reference sequence). V lost 5 bases and J lost 3, with 19 bases in between. The DNA for the CDR3 is TGTGCCACCAGCGGAGCCCCCATAGGGAGGGACACTGAAGCTTTCTTT. Amino acid sequence: CATSGAPIGRDTEAFF.

The chain has TRBV10-3 and TRBJ2-1; D tentatively fits TRBD1 or TRBD2 (5 bases each). The V gene's germline CDR1 is ENHRY and CDR2 SYGVKD. This CDR3 has 13 amino acids. CDR3 nucleotides: TGTGCGGTGGGGACCCTGGGGAACAATGAGCAGTTCTTC. Translated, it gives CAVGTLGNNEQFF.

V gene TRBV7-8 combines with J gene TRBJ2-7; 12 nucleotides align to TRBD2. The CDR3 spans 16 residues. The germline V gene encodes CDR1 SGHVS and CDR2 FQNEAQ. With V trimmed by 1 base and J by 3 bases, 4 bases remained unmatched. The CDR3 DNA follows: TGTGCCAGCAGCTTAGGACTAGCGGGAGTTGTCTACGAGCAGTACTTC. It translates to CASSLGLAGVVYEQYF.

This clone was recorded only once. The V and J genes are TRBV28 and TRBJ2-5; TRBD2 might be the D (6 bases). The CDR3 is made up of 15 amino acids. The germline V gene has CDR1 MDHEN and CDR2 SYDVKM. The V and J ends lost 2 bases and 5 bases respectively, with 15 bases between them. The CDR3, as DNA: TGTGCCAGCAGTTTACAACTAGCTTCATGGGAGACCCAGTACTTC. It translates to CASSLQLASWETQYF.

The DNA for the CDR3 is TGTGCCAGCAGTGACGTTAGCGGGGGACGTTATACGCAGTATTTT. As protein: CASSDVSGGRYTQYF. The rearrangement joins TRBV6-1 to TRBJ2-3; 9 bases line up with TRBD2. The junction had 8 bases not matched to a gene; V was cut back by 3 bases and J by 7 bases. Germline V CDR1 and CDR2: MNHNS, SASEGT. This CDR3 spans 15 amino acids.

V is TRBV7-8 and J is TRBJ2-1; 9 nucleotides line up with TRBD2. Germline V CDR1 and CDR2: SGHVS, FQNEAQ. The CDR3 covers 14 residues. The trim removed 5 bases at V and 7 bases at J, leaving 6 bases unmatched. The CDR3 spells CASSPSGVWNEQFF. The CDR3 DNA sequence: TGTGCCAGCAGCCCTAGCGGGGTATGGAATGAGCAGTTCTTC.

This clone showed up just once. The rearrangement links TRBV6-6 to TRBJ2-7; D is uncertain. The V and J ends lost 6 bases and 7 bases respectively, with 16 bases between them. The CDR3 has 13 amino acids. Germline V CDR1 and CDR2: MNHNY, SVGAGI (reference sequence). The CDR3 DNA reads as TGTGCCAGCAGCTTGGGTGCGACAAATGAGCAGTACTTC. This encodes CASSLGATNEQYF.